Presented here are 24 T cell receptor beta chains from one specimen sequenced in a study of blood T cells in healthy people across ages. Primed by a sample-barcoded 5' primer and a J-beta primer mix, a second PCR proceeded for 7 to 11 cycles. TCRdb reprocessed the 5' RACE reads via MiXCR and lists one record per CDR3 protein. Seen here are roughly 1 million distinct CDR3 sequences, almost 25% observed once, and the top ten hold less than 0.85%. The same sample was also studied in work on T cells of mothers and their children.

Sequences were obtained from blood. The source of these receptors is a girl aged 2-15 years in good health.

The chain employs TRBV27 and TRBJ1-5; D is perhaps TRBD1 (6 bases). The germline V gene has CDR1 MNHEY and CDR2 SMNVEV (reference sequence). V lost 6 bases and J lost 0, with 9 bases in between. The CDR3 spans 14 residues. The CDR3 region has the DNA TGTGCCAGCAGGCAGGGGTATAGCAATCAGCCCCAGCATTTT. This encodes CASRQGYSNQPQHF.

This clonotype has more than one count but fewer than ten. This rearrangement joins TRBV6-5 to TRBJ2-2; D unclear. V lost 6 bases, J lost 5 bases, and 13 bases lay in between. There are 14 residues in the CDR3. Germline CDR1 reads MNHEY; CDR2 reads SVGAGI. As DNA, the CDR3 is TGTGCCAGCAGCTACGAGCAAAAAACCGGGGAGCTGTTTTTT. Translating gives CASSYEQKTGELFF.

The chain has TRBV2 and TRBJ1-1, with D possibly being TRBD1 (5 bases). Per germline, CDR1 SNHLY and CDR2 FYNNEI. Trimming took off 7 bases at V and 3 bases at J, with 9 bases between the two ends. The CDR3 extends over 12 amino acids. The CDR3 DNA is TGTGCCAGCATCGAGGGGTACACTGAAGCTTTCTTT. Translated, it gives CASIEGYTEAFF.

The chain links TRBV4-2 to TRBJ2-7; the D gene is possibly TRBD2 (7 bases). V was trimmed by 0 bases and J by 3 bases, leaving 15 bases between them. The CDR3 is 16 residues long. Germline-derived CDR1 and CDR2 are LGHNA and YNFKEQ. CDR3 region: CASSQEGGRSFYEQYF. The CDR3 region has the DNA TGTGCCAGCAGCCAAGAGGGGGGGCGTTCATTCTACGAGCAGTACTTC.

This clonotype showed up just a few times. V and J are TRBV7-3 and TRBJ1-4; D is ambiguous. CDR3 length: 14 amino acids. CDR1 and CDR2 from the germline V gene are SGHTA and FQGTGA. Between the trimmed V and J ends, which lost 11 bases and 1 base, there was a span of 14 bases. CDR3 residues: CALRGPLTNEKLFF. CDR3 sequence (DNA): TGTGCCCTCCGAGGGCCTTTAACTAATGAAAAACTGTTTTTT.

This clonotype has just a few counts. The gene calls are TRBV12-3 or TRBV12-4 and TRBJ1-2; 8 bases match TRBD1. Trimming cost V 8 bases and J 4 bases; bases outside gene matches: 9. There are 14 residues in the CDR3. CDR3 protein: CASSRTGLTYGYTF. DNA of the CDR3: TGTGCCAGCTCCCGGACAGGGTTGACCTATGGCTACACCTTC.

This clonotype was recorded a few times. The gene calls are TRBV29-1 and TRBJ2-2; D remains ambiguous. The germline V gene has CDR1 SQVTM and CDR2 ANQGSEA. The CDR3 totals 11 residues. V was cut by 2 bases and J by 9 bases, with 7 bases left in between. CDR3 protein: CSVERYRELFF. CDR3 DNA sequence: TGCAGCGTTGAACGATACCGGGAGCTGTTTTTT.

This clonotype has at least ten counts. This chain uses TRBV12-3 or TRBV12-4 with TRBJ2-7; no clear D gene. Trimming cost V 5 bases and J 7 bases, with 9 bases left between them. The CDR3 sequence is 11 residues long. CDR3 sequence: CASSIRGEQYF. CDR3 in DNA: TGTGCCAGCAGTATACGTGGGGAGCAGTACTTC.

The rearrangement joins TRBV3-1 to TRBJ2-3, with 9 bases fitting TRBD1. CDR1 is LGHDT and CDR2 is YNNKEL in the germline V gene (reference sequence). The CDR3 length is 15 residues. The trim removed 6 bases at V and 10 bases at J, leaving 14 bases unmatched. The CDR3 loop reads CASRNTGGLDLSQYF. CDR3 coding DNA: TGTGCCAGCAGGAACACAGGGGGCCTCGACCTATCGCAGTATTTT.

The V and J genes are TRBV2 and TRBJ2-3; D is unresolved. The V gene lost 0 bases and the J gene lost 1 base, with 8 bases spanning the gap. The CDR3 contains 15 residues. Germline-derived CDR1 and CDR2 are SNHLY and FYNNEI. The CDR3 loop reads CASSEALRGTDTQYF. The CDR3 DNA sequence: TGTGCCAGCAGTGAAGCGCTTCGGGGCACAGATACGCAGTATTTT. Looking up the rest from reference TRBV2 and TRBJ2-3 gives the full variable domain: EPEVTQTPSHQVTQMGQEVILRCVPISNHLYFYWYRQILGQKVEFLVSFYNNEISEKSEIFDDQFSVERPDGSNFTLKIRSTKLEDSAMYFCASSEALRGTDTQYFGPGTRLTVL.

V usage is TRBV5-1 and J usage is TRBJ2-7; 10 nucleotides agree with TRBD1. CDR1 and CDR2 (germline): SGHRS, YFSETQ. The J segment lost 6 bases and the V segment lost 4 bases, leaving 13 bases of the junction unmatched. The CDR3 covers 16 residues. The CDR3 is CASSLSSGTGVPEQYF. The CDR3 nucleotides are TGCGCCAGCAGCCTATCCTCCGGGACAGGGGTGCCCGAGCAGTACTTC. Full variable domain (remainder filled in from reference TRBV5-1 and TRBJ2-7): KAGVTQTPRYLIKTRGQQVTLSCSPISGHRSVSWYQQTPGQGLQFLFEYFSETQRNKGNFPGRFSGRQFSNSRSEMNVSTLELGDSALYLCASSLSSGTGVPEQYFGPGTRLTVT.

The rearrangement joins TRBV20-1 to TRBJ2-2; 7 bases agree with TRBD1. Germline assignment: CDR1 DFQATT and CDR2 SNEGSKA (reference sequence). After removal of 2 bases from V and 4 bases from J, the junction contained 7 bases not matched to a gene. The CDR3 contains 15 residues. The CDR3 loop is CSARMGRGSTGELFF. For the CDR3, the DNA is TGCAGTGCTAGAATGGGCAGGGGGAGCACCGGGGAGCTGTTTTTT.

This clonotype was seen a few times. The chain's CDR3 is CASTLRPGRTYEQYF. Here the CDR3 DNA reads TGTGCCAGCACCTTACGACCCGGCAGGACCTACGAGCAGTACTTC. The rearrangement joins TRBV6-6 to TRBJ2-5; no definite D call. The last part of the DNA fits TRBJ2-7 better; the J call may be wrong. In germline, CDR1 is MNHNY, CDR2 SVGAGI (reference sequence). The CDR3 has 15 residues.

This clonotype was observed a handful of times. The rearrangement links TRBV4-1 to TRBJ2-5; D uncertain. With the DNA end fitting TRBJ2-7 better, the J assignment may be wrong. The CDR3 has 12 residues. The germline V gene encodes CDR1 MGHRA and CDR2 YSYEKL. The CDR3 loop is CASSQVGDEQYF. CDR3 nucleotide sequence: TGCGCCAGCAGCCAAGTTGGAGACGAGCAGTACTTC.

This clonotype was detected a few times. Here the CDR3 reads CASGTGDGNYGYTF. CDR3 nucleotides: TGTGCCAGCGGGACGGGGGACGGTAACTATGGCTACACCTTC. The chain links TRBV12-3 or TRBV12-4 to TRBJ1-2; D is possibly TRBD1 (5 bases). Trimming removed 8 bases from V and 1 base from J, with 14 bases in between. The CDR3 is made up of 14 amino acids.

This chain's CDR3 is CASSPRGLAGKETQYF. The CDR3, as DNA: TGTGCCAGCAGCCCGAGGGGACTAGCGGGAAAAGAGACCCAGTACTTC. This chain joins TRBV13 and TRBJ2-5; TRBD2 agrees at 13 bases. CDR1 is PRHDT and CDR2 is FYEKMQ in the germline V gene (reference sequence). The V and J ends lost 5 bases and 3 bases, in that order; junction bases with no gene match: 6. This CDR3 comprises 16 residues.

The chain uses TRBV7-6 and TRBJ1-4; D is undetermined. Germline V gene sequence: CDR1 SGHVS, CDR2 FNYEAQ. CDR3 length: 15 amino acids. Trimming took off 0 bases at V and 5 bases at J, with 10 bases between the two ends. In DNA form, the CDR3 reads TGTGCCAGCAGCTTAGCGCCTGCACTAAATGAAAAACTGTTTTTT. Translation: CASSLAPALNEKLFF.

The table lists this clonotype with a few counts. The chain recombines TRBV3-1 with TRBJ2-5; 8 bases fit TRBD1. The junction had 6 bases not matched to a gene; V was cut back by 1 base and J by 2 bases. This CDR3 spans 16 amino acids. Germline V gene data show CDR1 as LGHDT and CDR2 as YNNKEL (reference sequence). DNA of the CDR3: TGTGCCAGCAGCCAAGTGCAGGGGGCGGGGCAAGAGACCCAGTACTTC. It yields the protein CASSQVQGAGQETQYF.

The chain carries TRBV7-9 and TRBJ2-2; D is perhaps TRBD2 (6 bases). Trimming stripped 6 bases from V and 4 bases from J, with 15 bases between. CDR3 length: 15 amino acids. Germline V gene sequence: CDR1 SEHNR, CDR2 FQNEAQ (reference sequence). CDR3 region: CASRKRDSSTGELFF. The CDR3 bases are TGTGCCAGCAGAAAAAGGGACTCCTCCACCGGGGAGCTGTTTTTT.

The gene calls are TRBV24-1 and TRBJ1-2, with D uncertain. Trimming took off 0 bases at V and 7 bases at J, with 8 bases between the two ends. The CDR3 is 13 residues long. The germline V gene has CDR1 KGHDR and CDR2 SFDVKD. The chain's CDR3 is CATSDLGSGGYTF. For the CDR3, the DNA is TGTGCCACCAGTGATTTGGGCAGCGGTGGCTACACCTTC.

The rearrangement joins TRBV7-2 to TRBJ1-1; no definite D call. Trimming took 1 base from V and 0 from J, leaving 9 bases between them. CDR1 is SGHTA and CDR2 is FQGNSA in the germline V gene. The CDR3 has 15 residues. CDR3 in amino acids: CASSLDVSLNTEAFF. The CDR3 DNA reads TGTGCCAGCAGCTTAGATGTTAGCTTGAACACTGAAGCTTTCTTT.

This clonotype was seen more than once but under ten times. V gene TRBV7-9 combines with J gene TRBJ2-7; 8 nucleotides align to TRBD1. The CDR3 loop spans 14 amino acids. CDR1 is SEHNR, CDR2 FQNEAQ, per germline (reference sequence). J gave up 8 bases and V 5 bases, and 11 bases lay outside the gene matches. CDR3 region: CASSLPEWTGQQYF. The CDR3 bases are TGTGCCAGCAGCCTTCCCGAGTGGACAGGGCAGCAGTACTTC.

The chain is built from TRBV3-1 and TRBJ1-1, with 9 bases aligning to TRBD1. Germline values: CDR1 LGHDT, CDR2 YNNKEL (reference sequence). V lost 5 bases to trimming and J lost 0 bases; unmatched junction nucleotides: 4. The CDR3 extends over 15 amino acids. The CDR3 bases are TGTGCCAGCAGCTGGGGACAGGGACTGAACACTGAAGCTTTCTTT. It is translated as CASSWGQGLNTEAFF. Variable domain in full (rest from reference TRBV3-1 and TRBJ1-1): DTAVSQTPKYLVTQMGNDKSIKCEQNLGHDTMYWYKQDSKKFLKIMFSYNNKELIINETVPNRFSPKSPDKAHLNLHINSLELGDSAVYFCASSWGQGLNTEAFFGQGTRLTVV.

The V call is TRBV11-2, the J call TRBJ2-7; D perhaps matches TRBD1 (5 bases). Looked up from germline, CDR1 is SGHAT and CDR2 is FQNNGV. This CDR3 is 12 amino acids long. Between the trimmed V and J ends, which lost 3 bases and 5 bases, there was a span of 8 bases. The CDR3 DNA reads as TGTGCCAGCAGCTTGTCGGACAACGAGCAGTACTTC. This codes for CASSLSDNEQYF.